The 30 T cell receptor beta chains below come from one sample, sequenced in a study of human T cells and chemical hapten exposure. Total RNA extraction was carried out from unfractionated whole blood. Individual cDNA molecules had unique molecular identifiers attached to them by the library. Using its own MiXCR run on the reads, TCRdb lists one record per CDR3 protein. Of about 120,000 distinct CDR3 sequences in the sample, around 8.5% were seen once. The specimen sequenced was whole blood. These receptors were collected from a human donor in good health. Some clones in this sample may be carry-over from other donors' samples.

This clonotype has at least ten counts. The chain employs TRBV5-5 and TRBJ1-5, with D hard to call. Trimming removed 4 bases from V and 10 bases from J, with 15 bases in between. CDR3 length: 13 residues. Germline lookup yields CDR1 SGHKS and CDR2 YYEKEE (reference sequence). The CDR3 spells CASSLALIKPQHF. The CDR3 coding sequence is TGTGCCAGCAGCCTGGCCCTAATCAAACCCCAGCATTTT.

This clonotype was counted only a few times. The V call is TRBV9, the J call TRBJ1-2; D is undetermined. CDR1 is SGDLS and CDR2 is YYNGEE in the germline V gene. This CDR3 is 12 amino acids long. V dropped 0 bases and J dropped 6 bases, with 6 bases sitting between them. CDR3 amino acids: CASSVVGDGYTF. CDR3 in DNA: TGTGCCAGCAGCGTAGTTGGGGATGGCTACACCTTC.

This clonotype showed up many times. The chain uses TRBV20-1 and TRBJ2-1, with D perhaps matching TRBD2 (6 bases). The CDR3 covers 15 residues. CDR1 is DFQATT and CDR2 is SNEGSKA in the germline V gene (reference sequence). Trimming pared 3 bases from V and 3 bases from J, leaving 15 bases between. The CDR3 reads CSASLGGTYYNEQFF. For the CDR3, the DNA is TGCAGTGCTAGTTTAGGCGGGACCTACTACAATGAGCAGTTCTTC.

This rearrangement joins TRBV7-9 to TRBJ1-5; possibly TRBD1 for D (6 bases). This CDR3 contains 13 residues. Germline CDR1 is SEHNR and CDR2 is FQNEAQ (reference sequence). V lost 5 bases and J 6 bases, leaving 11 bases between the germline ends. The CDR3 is CASSPQGLQPQHF. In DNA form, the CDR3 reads TGTGCCAGCAGCCCACAGGGTCTTCAGCCCCAGCATTTT.

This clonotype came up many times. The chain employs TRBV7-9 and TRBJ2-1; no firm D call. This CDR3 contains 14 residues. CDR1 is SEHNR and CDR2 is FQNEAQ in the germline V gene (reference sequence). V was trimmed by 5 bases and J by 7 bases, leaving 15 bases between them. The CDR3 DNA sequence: TGTGCCAGCAGCGCCCCCGGCAAACCTAATGAGCAGTTCTTC. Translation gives CASSAPGKPNEQFF. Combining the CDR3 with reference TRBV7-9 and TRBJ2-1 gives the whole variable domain DTGVSQNPRHKITKRGQNVTFRCDPISEHNRLYWYRQTLGQGPEFLTYFQNEAQLEKSRLLSDRFSAERPKGSFSTLEIQRTEQGDSAMYLCASSAPGKPNEQFFGPGTRLTVL.

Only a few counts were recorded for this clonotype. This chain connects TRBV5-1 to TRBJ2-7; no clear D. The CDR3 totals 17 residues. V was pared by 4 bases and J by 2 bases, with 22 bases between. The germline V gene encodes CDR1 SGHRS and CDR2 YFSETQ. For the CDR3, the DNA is TGCGCCAGCAGCCCCCTGGGTCTCCGGGCGGAAGCCTACGAGCAGTACTTC. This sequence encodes CASSPLGLRAEAYEQYF.

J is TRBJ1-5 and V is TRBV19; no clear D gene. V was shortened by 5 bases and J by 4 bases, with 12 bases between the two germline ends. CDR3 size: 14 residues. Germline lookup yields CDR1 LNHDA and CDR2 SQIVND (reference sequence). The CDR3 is CASSLSRLNQPQHF. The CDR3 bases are TGTGCCAGTAGTTTATCGAGGTTGAATCAGCCCCAGCATTTT.

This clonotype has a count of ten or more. The CDR3 protein is CSAGETSYEQYF. Here the CDR3 DNA reads TGCAGCGCCGGGGAGACCTCCTACGAGCAGTACTTC. The chain carries TRBV29-1 and TRBJ2-7; D may be TRBD2 (5 bases). The CDR3 has 12 amino acids. Germline V lookup: CDR1 SQVTM, CDR2 ANQGSEA. The V end was cut by 7 bases, the J end by 0 bases, with 10 bases between.

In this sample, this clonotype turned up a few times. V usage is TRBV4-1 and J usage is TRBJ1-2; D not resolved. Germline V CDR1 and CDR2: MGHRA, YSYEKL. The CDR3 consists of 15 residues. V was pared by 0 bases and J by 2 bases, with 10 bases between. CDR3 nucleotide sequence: TGCGCCAGCAGCCAAGAATACGTGGGAAACTATGGCTACACCTTC. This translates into CASSQEYVGNYGYTF.

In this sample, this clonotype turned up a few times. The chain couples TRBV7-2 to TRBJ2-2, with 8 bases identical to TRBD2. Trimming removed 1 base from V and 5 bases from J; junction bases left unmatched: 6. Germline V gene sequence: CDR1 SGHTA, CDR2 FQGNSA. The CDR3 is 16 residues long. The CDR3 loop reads CASSLDSGGATGELFF. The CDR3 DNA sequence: TGTGCCAGCAGCTTAGACTCCGGGGGGGCAACCGGGGAGCTGTTTTTT.

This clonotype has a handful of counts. The CDR3 DNA sequence: TGCGCCAGCAGCTTGGCCGGACAGGGGGCATACACTGAAGCTTTCTTT. Encoded protein: CASSLAGQGAYTEAFF. The chain recombines TRBV5-1 with TRBJ1-1; 11 bases match TRBD1. V was clipped by 0 bases and J by 3 bases; unmatched bases: 4. Germline V gene sequence: CDR1 SGHRS, CDR2 YFSETQ. This CDR3 has 16 residues.

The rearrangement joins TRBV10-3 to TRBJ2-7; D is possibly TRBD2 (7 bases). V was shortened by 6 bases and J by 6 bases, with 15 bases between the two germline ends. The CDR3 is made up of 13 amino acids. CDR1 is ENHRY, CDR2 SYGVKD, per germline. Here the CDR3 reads CAISPKRGGEQYF. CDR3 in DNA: TGTGCCATCAGCCCAAAAAGGGGGGGCGAGCAGTACTTC.

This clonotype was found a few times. The CDR3 DNA is TGTGCCAGCAGCCCCGGACAGGGGGGACACGGCGGGGAGCTGTTTTTT. Protein sequence: CASSPGQGGHGGELFF. This chain links TRBV7-8 with TRBJ2-2, with TRBD1 matching 10 bases. CDR1 SGHVS and CDR2 FQNEAQ come from the germline V gene. The CDR3 has 16 residues. With 5 bases clipped from V and 7 bases from J, the junction kept 10 bases outside the gene matches.

CDR3 in amino acids: CSVADRTAGYGYTF. CDR3 nucleotides: TGCAGCGTCGCCGACCGGACAGCGGGCTATGGCTACACCTTC. This sequence joins TRBV29-1 and TRBJ1-2; perhaps TRBD1 as D (6 bases). Germline CDR1 and CDR2: SQVTM and ANQGSEA. The CDR3 length is 14 residues. The V end was cut by 6 bases, the J end by 4 bases, with 18 bases between.

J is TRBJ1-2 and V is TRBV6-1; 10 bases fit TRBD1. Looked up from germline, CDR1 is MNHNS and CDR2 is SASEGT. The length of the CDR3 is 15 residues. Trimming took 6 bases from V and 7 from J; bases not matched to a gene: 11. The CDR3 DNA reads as TGTGCCAGCAGCCTAACCGGGACAGGGGTTTTTGGCTACACCTTC. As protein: CASSLTGTGVFGYTF.

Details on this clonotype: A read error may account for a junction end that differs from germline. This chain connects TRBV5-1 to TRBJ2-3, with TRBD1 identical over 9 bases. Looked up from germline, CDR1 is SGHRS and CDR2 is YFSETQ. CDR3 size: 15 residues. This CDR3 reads CVSSLSGQGTDTQYF. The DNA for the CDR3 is TGCGTCAGCAGCTTGTCAGGACAGGGGACAGATACGCAGTATTTT.

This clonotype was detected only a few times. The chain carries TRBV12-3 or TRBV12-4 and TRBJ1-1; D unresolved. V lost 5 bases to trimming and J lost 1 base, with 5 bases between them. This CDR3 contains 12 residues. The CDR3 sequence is CASSQTNTEAFF. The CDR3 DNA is TGTGCCAGCAGTCAGACGAACACTGAAGCTTTCTTT.

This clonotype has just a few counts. CDR3 protein: CASSLGGLLYNTGELFF. The CDR3 DNA is TGTGCCAGCAGCTTAGGGGGATTACTCTACAACACCGGGGAGCTGTTTTTT. The rearrangement links TRBV7-8 to TRBJ2-2; D uncertain. This CDR3 is 17 amino acids long. CDR1 and CDR2 (germline): SGHVS, FQNEAQ. Trimming left V 1 base short and J 2 bases short, with 14 bases between.

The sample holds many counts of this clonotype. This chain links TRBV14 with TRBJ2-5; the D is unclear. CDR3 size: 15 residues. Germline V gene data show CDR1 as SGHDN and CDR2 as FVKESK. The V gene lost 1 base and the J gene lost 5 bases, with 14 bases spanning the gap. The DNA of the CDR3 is TGTGCCAGCAGCCAAGGAATCGCTGGGGTGGAGACCCAGTACTTC. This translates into CASSQGIAGVETQYF.

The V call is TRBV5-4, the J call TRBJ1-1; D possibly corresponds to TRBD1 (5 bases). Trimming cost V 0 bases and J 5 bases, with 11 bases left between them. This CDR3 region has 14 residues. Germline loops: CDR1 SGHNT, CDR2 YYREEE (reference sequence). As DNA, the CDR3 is TGTGCCAGCAGCTTGGGGGGCTCGAAGACTGAAGCTTTCTTT. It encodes CASSLGGSKTEAFF.

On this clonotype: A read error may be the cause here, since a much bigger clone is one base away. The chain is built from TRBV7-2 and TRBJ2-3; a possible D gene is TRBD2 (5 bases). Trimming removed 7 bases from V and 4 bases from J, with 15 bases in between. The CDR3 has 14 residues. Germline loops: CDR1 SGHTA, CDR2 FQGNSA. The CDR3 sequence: CASNDRDKADTQYF. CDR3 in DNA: TGTGCCAGCAACGACCGGGATAAGGCAGATACGCAGTATTTT.

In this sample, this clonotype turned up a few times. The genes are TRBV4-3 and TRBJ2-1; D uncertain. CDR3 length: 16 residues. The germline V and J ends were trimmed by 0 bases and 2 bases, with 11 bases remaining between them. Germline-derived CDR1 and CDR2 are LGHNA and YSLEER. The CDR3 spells CASSQEGRAPYNEQFF. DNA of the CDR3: TGCGCCAGCAGCCAAGAAGGCCGTGCCCCCTACAATGAGCAGTTCTTC.

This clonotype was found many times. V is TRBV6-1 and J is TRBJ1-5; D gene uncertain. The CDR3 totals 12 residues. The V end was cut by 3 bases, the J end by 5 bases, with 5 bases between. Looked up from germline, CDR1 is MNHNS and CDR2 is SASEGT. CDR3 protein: CASSDRYQPQHF. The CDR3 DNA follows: TGTGCCAGCAGTGACCGGTATCAGCCCCAGCATTTT.

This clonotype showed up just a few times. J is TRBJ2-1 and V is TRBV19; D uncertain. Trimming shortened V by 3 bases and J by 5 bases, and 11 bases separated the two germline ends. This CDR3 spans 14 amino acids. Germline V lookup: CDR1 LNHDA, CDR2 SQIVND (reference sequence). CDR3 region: CASSIQDLNNEQFF. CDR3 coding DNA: TGTGCCAGTAGTATCCAGGACCTGAACAATGAGCAGTTCTTC.

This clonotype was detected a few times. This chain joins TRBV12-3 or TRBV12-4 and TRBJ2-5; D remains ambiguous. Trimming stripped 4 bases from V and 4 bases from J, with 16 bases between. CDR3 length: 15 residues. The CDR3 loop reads CASSSPGPFGETQYF. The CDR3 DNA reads TGTGCCAGCAGTTCTCCAGGACCGTTCGGAGAGACCCAGTACTTC.

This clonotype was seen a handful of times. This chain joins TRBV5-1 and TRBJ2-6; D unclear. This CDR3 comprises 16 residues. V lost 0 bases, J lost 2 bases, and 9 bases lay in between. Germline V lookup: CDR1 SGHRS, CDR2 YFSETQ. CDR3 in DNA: TGCGCCAGCAGCTTGGGGGTTGGAGCTGGGGCCAACGTCCTGACTTTC. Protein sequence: CASSLGVGAGANVLTF.

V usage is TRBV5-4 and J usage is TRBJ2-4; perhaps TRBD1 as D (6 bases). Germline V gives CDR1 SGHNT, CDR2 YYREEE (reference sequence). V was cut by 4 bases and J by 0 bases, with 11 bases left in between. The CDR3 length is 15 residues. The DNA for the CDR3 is TGTGCCAGCAGCGAACAGGGTCTAGCCAAAAACATTCAGTACTTC. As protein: CASSEQGLAKNIQYF.

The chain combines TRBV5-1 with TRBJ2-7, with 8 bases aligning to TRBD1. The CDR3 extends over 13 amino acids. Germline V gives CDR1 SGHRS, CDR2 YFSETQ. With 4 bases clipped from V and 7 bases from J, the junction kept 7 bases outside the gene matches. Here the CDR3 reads CASSLTGVWEQYF. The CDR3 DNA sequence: TGCGCCAGCAGCCTGACAGGGGTTTGGGAGCAGTACTTC.

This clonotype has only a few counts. The CDR3 nucleotides read TGTGCCAGCAGCTTAGTGCGACTAGCGGTATACAATGAGCAGTTCTTC. Translating gives CASSLVRLAVYNEQFF. This rearrangement joins TRBV7-2 to TRBJ2-1, with TRBD2 matching over 9 bases. This CDR3 region has 16 residues. Losses at the gene ends were 1 base for V and 4 bases for J; bases not matched to a gene: 5. Germline V gene sequence: CDR1 SGHTA, CDR2 FQGNSA.

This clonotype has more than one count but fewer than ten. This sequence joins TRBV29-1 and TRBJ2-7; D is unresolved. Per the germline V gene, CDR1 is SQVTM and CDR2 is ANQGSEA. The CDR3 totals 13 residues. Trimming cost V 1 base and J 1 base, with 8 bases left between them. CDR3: CSVEGSESYEQYF. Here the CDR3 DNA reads TGCAGCGTTGAAGGTTCGGAGTCCTACGAGCAGTACTTC.